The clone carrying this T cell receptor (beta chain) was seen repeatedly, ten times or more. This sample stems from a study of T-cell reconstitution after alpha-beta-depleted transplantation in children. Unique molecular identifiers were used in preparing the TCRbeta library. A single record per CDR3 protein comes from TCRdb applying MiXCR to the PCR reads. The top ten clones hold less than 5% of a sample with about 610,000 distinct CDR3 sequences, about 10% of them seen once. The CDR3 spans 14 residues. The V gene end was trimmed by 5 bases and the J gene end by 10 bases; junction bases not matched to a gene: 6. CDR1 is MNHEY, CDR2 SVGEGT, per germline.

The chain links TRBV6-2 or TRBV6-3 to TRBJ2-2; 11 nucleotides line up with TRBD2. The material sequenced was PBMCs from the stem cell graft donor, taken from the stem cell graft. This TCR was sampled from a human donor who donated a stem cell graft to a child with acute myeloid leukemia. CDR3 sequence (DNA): TGTGCCAGCAGTCGACTAGCGGGAAGTCAGGAGCTGTTTTTT. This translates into CASSRLAGSQELFF.